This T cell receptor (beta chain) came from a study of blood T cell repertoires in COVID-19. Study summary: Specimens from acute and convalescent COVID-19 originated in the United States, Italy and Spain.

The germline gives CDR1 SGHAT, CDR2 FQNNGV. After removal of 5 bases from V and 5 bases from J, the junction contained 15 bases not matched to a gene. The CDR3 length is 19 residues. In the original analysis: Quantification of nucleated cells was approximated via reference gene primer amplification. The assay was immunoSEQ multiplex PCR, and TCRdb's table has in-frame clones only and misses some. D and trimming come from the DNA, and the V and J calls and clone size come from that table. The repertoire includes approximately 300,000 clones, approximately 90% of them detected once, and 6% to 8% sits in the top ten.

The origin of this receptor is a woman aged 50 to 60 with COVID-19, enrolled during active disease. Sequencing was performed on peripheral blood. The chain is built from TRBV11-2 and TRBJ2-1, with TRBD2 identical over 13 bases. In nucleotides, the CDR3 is TGTGCCAGCAGCCCAGAGGGCGGACTAGCGGGAGAAGGGGACAATGAGCAGTTCTTC. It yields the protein CASSPEGGLAGEGDNEQFF.